These 27 T cell receptor beta chains were all obtained from the same sample, sequenced in a study of T cells in Graves' hyperthyroidism and ophthalmopathy. Regions amplified from RNA transcripts were the TCR beta CDR3 regions. The HTBI primer set was used in a first-round RT-PCR of the TCR CDR3. From the multiplex PCR reads, TCRdb called clonotypes with MiXCR, one entry per CDR3 protein. The sample lists nearly 600,000 distinct CDR3 sequences; about 14% were seen once. Sequenced input: blood. These receptor sequences come from a young woman with Graves' ophthalmopathy.

This clonotype has a count of ten or more. The chain joins TRBV28 to TRBJ1-2; possibly TRBD1 for D (5 bases). Deletions cut 8 bases from V and 7 bases from J, with 17 bases between. The CDR3 totals 13 residues. Germline V CDR1 and CDR2: MDHEN, SYDVKM. The CDR3 nucleotides read TGTGCCAGCCGTCGAAGAGGGGACCCTGGCTACACCTTC. Its translation is CASRRRGDPGYTF.

The chain employs TRBV3-1 and TRBJ1-6; possible D gene TRBD1, 5 bases. The CDR3 totals 17 residues. Trimming removed 8 bases at V and 4 bases at J, with 21 bases between. Germline V CDR1 and CDR2: LGHDT, YNNKEL (reference sequence). The CDR3 sequence is CASSPRFEGKYNSPLHF. As DNA, the CDR3 is TGTGCCAGCTCACCAAGGTTTGAGGGGAAGTATAATTCACCCCTCCACTTT.

This clonotype occurred many times. The gene calls are TRBV6-5 and TRBJ2-2; the D gene is possibly TRBD1 (5 bases). CDR3 size: 14 residues. From germline, CDR1 is MNHEY and CDR2 SVGAGI. V shed 0 bases and J shed 7 bases, with 9 bases lying between them. The CDR3 nucleotides are TGTGCCAGCAGTTACTCCCCAGGGATCGGGGAGCTGTTTTTT. It specifies CASSYSPGIGELFF.

This clonotype was observed a few times. The V call is TRBV7-9, the J call TRBJ2-2; 10 nucleotides match TRBD2. V was clipped by 5 bases and J by 4 bases; unmatched bases: 7. This CDR3 region has 16 residues. Germline CDR1 SEHNR, CDR2 FQNEAQ (reference sequence). The CDR3 coding sequence is TGTGCCAGCAGCCTCTACCTAGCGGGAGTCACCGGGGAGCTGTTTTTT. Translation gives CASSLYLAGVTGELFF.

This clonotype was recorded many times. The rearrangement uses TRBV27 and TRBJ1-2, with TRBD1 as a possible D gene (5 bases). Trimming took 6 bases from V and 0 from J, leaving 17 bases between them. Germline V gene lookup returns CDR1 MNHEY and CDR2 SMNVEV (reference sequence). This CDR3 region has 16 residues. The CDR3 DNA sequence: TGTGCCAGCAGGGCAAGAGCAGGGCTCACTAACTATGGCTACACCTTC. Its protein product is CASRARAGLTNYGYTF.

This clonotype was seen many times. The chain carries TRBV20-1 and TRBJ2-3, with 7 bases that match TRBD2. V shed 5 bases and J 2 bases; nucleotides not matched to a gene: 7. CDR3 length: 14 amino acids. Germline CDR1 DFQATT, CDR2 SNEGSKA (reference sequence). CDR3 region: CSAGKRETTDTQYF. CDR3 DNA: TGCAGTGCTGGGAAGCGGGAAACCACAGATACGCAGTATTTT.

This clonotype has at least ten counts. This chain joins TRBV20-1 and TRBJ2-1, with 8 bases that match TRBD2. The CDR3 runs to 16 residues. The trim removed 6 bases at V and 3 bases at J, leaving 13 bases unmatched. Germline CDR1 and CDR2: DFQATT and SNEGSKA (reference sequence). The CDR3 spells CSAIPLAGRGYNEQFF. The CDR3 nucleotides read TGCAGTGCCATACCTTTAGCGGGGAGGGGCTACAATGAGCAGTTCTTC.

This clonotype was seen more than once but under ten times. A junction boundary mismatches the germline segment, possibly from a read error. The chain is built from TRBV5-8 and TRBJ2-3, with 14 bases that match TRBD2. The CDR3 has 18 residues. The germline CDR1 and CDR2 sequences are SGHTS and YDEGEE. The CDR3 nucleotides read TGCGCCAGCAGCCTACCGGGACTAGCGGGAGCACTCAGGGGTACGCAGTATTTT. Its translation is CASSLPGLAGALRGTQYF.

The table lists this clonotype with a few counts. The CDR3 DNA reads TGTGCCAGCAGCCAAGAAAGGACCTCCGCTACGCAGTATTTT. This translates into CASSQERTSATQYF. The chain employs TRBV3-1 and TRBJ2-3, with D hard to call. This CDR3 region has 14 residues. Trimming left V 0 bases short and J 8 bases short, with 12 bases between. In germline, CDR1 is LGHDT, CDR2 YNNKEL (reference sequence).

The rearrangement joins TRBV5-1 to TRBJ2-5; D is ambiguous. Germline lookup yields CDR1 SGHRS and CDR2 YFSETQ. V was trimmed by 4 bases and J by 1 base, leaving 11 bases between them. CDR3 length equals 14 residues. CDR3 nucleotide sequence: TGCGCCAGCAGCAATGATCCCGCCCAAGAGACCCAGTACTTC. Translation: CASSNDPAQETQYF.

This clonotype was found many times. The chain employs TRBV6-2 or TRBV6-3 and TRBJ1-2; TRBD1 might be the D (6 bases). The CDR3 extends over 14 amino acids. Looked up from germline, CDR1 is MNHEY and CDR2 is SVGEGT. The V end lost 0 bases, the J end lost 3 bases, and 8 bases lay between the germline ends. The DNA of the CDR3 is TGTGCCAGCAGTTACTCAACAGGGCACTATGGCTACACCTTC. Residues: CASSYSTGHYGYTF.

On this clonotype itself: A single base separates this from a much larger clone, so it may be a read error. This chain uses TRBV28 with TRBJ1-5, with a tentative D call TRBD1 (6 bases). Per germline, CDR1 MDHEN and CDR2 SYDVKM. This CDR3 contains 13 residues. The V end lost 7 bases, the J end lost 10 bases, and 17 bases lay between the germline ends. The CDR3 here is CASNVRGAQPQHF. In DNA, the CDR3 is TGTGCCAGCAACGTGAGGGGGGCGCAACCCCAGCATTTT.

Only a few counts were recorded for this clonotype. The chain employs TRBV4-3 and TRBJ2-3, with 9 bases lining up with TRBD2. Trimming removed 3 bases from V and 4 bases from J; junction bases left unmatched: 14. This CDR3 has 18 residues. Germline values: CDR1 LGHNA, CDR2 YSLEER. CDR3 amino acids: CASSQNNLLAGEADTQYF. Here the CDR3 DNA reads TGCGCCAGCAGCCAGAACAATCTTTTAGCGGGAGAGGCAGATACGCAGTATTTT.

This rearrangement joins TRBV5-6 to TRBJ1-1; D is undetermined. Germline V gene data show CDR1 as SGHDT and CDR2 as YYEEEE. Trimming cost V 2 bases and J 7 bases, with 15 bases left between them. The CDR3 has 14 amino acids. DNA for the CDR3: TGTGCCAGCAGCTTTGGCATGGGCTCGTTTGAAGCTTTCTTT. Residues: CASSFGMGSFEAFF.

The V call is TRBV11-2, the J call TRBJ2-7; tentatively, D is TRBD1 (6 bases). This CDR3 comprises 14 residues. Germline V CDR1 and CDR2: SGHAT, FQNNGV. Trimming left V 3 bases short and J 3 bases short, with 12 bases between. The CDR3 region is CASSFEQGNYEQYF. In DNA, the CDR3 is TGTGCCAGCAGCTTCGAACAGGGAAACTACGAGCAGTACTTC.

Only a few counts were recorded for this clonotype. The gene calls are TRBV12-3 or TRBV12-4 and TRBJ2-1; D gene uncertain. Trimming took 4 bases from V and 9 from J, leaving 7 bases between them. The CDR3 runs to 11 residues. CDR3 in DNA: TGTGCCAGCAGTTCCTCCACTGAGCAGTTCTTC. Residues: CASSSSTEQFF.

This clonotype occurred a few times. V usage is TRBV10-3 and J usage is TRBJ2-1; D gene unclear. The length of the CDR3 is 15 residues. Trimming stripped 5 bases from V and 0 bases from J, with 11 bases between. From germline, CDR1 is ENHRY and CDR2 SYGVKD. CDR3 loop: CAISTDGSSYNEQFF. CDR3 nucleotide sequence: TGTGCCATCAGTACGGACGGGTCCTCCTACAATGAGCAGTTCTTC.

As concerns this clonotype: Just one base apart from a much larger clone, this may be a read error. CDR3 DNA: TGTGCCAGCAGTTTCAGGAATACGCGGTATTTT. It specifies CASSFRNTRYF. The rearrangement uses TRBV6-2 or TRBV6-3 and TRBJ2-3; D is ambiguous. Germline V gene data show CDR1 as MNHEY and CDR2 as SVGEGT. The CDR3 sequence is 11 residues long.

This clonotype was observed at least ten times. The chain uses TRBV2 and TRBJ2-6; no clear D gene. Germline V gives CDR1 SNHLY, CDR2 FYNNEI. Trimming left V 6 bases short and J 6 bases short, with 9 bases between. This CDR3 comprises 13 residues. CDR3 DNA sequence: TGTGCCAGCAGGCCGTCGTTGGCCAACGTCCTGACTTTC. This encodes CASRPSLANVLTF.

This clonotype came up a few times. The chain links TRBV7-9 to TRBJ1-3; D possibly corresponds to TRBD1 (6 bases). Germline V gene lookup returns CDR1 SEHNR and CDR2 FQNEAQ (reference sequence). CDR3 length: 15 residues. Trimming pared 5 bases from V and 8 bases from J, leaving 19 bases between. The CDR3 loop is CASSLIGGAEDTIYF. The CDR3 coding sequence is TGTGCCAGCAGCCTCATCGGGGGCGCAGAGGACACCATATATTTT.

This clonotype came up many times. V usage is TRBV19 and J usage is TRBJ1-1; 8 bases align to TRBD1. The CDR3 totals 17 residues. J was trimmed by 0 bases and V by 6 bases; bases with no gene match: 12. Germline CDR1 reads LNHDA; CDR2 reads SQIVND (reference sequence). The CDR3 DNA is TGTGCCAGTAGACAACCCCGGGACAGGTACATGAACACTGAAGCTTTCTTT. Translated: CASRQPRDRYMNTEAFF.

This clonotype was detected many times. V is TRBV9 and J is TRBJ1-1; 9 bases match TRBD1. V lost 4 bases to trimming and J lost 6 bases; unmatched junction nucleotides: 7. Germline values: CDR1 SGDLS, CDR2 YYNGEE. This CDR3 has 14 amino acids. CDR3 nucleotide sequence: TGTGCCAGCAGCTTCCGGGACAGGGAGTCTGAAGCTTTCTTT. Protein product: CASSFRDRESEAFF.

The table lists this clonotype with many counts. The chain is built from TRBV18 and TRBJ2-2, with D perhaps matching TRBD2 (6 bases). Trimming took off 4 bases at V and 0 bases at J, with 12 bases between the two ends. This CDR3 has 16 residues. Germline CDR1 and CDR2: KGHSH and LQKENI. This chain's CDR3 is CASSREVATNTGELFF. In DNA, the CDR3 is TGTGCCAGCTCACGGGAGGTGGCTACGAACACCGGGGAGCTGTTTTTT.

This clonotype appeared a few times. The V gene is TRBV4-1, the J gene TRBJ1-1; D unresolved. In germline, CDR1 is MGHRA, CDR2 YSYEKL. The V gene lost 2 bases and the J gene lost 3 bases, with 13 bases spanning the gap. This CDR3 has 15 residues. This chain's CDR3 is CASSQRLFEDTEAFF. The CDR3 DNA is TGCGCCAGCAGCCAAAGATTGTTCGAGGACACTGAAGCTTTCTTT.

This clonotype was counted a few times. The rearrangement uses TRBV6-2 or TRBV6-3 and TRBJ2-3; 9 bases are shared with TRBD2. This CDR3 comprises 16 residues. Germline-derived CDR1 and CDR2 are MNHEY and SVGEGT. Trimming removed 5 bases from V and 4 bases from J; junction bases left unmatched: 10. CDR3 sequence: CASSPRAAGGPDTQYF. The CDR3 bases are TGTGCCAGCAGTCCCCGTGCGGCGGGAGGGCCAGATACGCAGTATTTT.

This clonotype has ten or more counts. This rearrangement joins TRBV7-9 to TRBJ1-1; D remains unclear. The germline V and J ends were trimmed by 7 bases and 0 bases, with 9 bases remaining between them. The CDR3 covers 13 residues. The V gene's germline CDR1 is SEHNR and CDR2 FQNEAQ (reference sequence). In DNA form, the CDR3 reads TGTGCCAGCAAATGGAGGGTGAACACTGAAGCTTTCTTT. Protein: CASKWRVNTEAFF.

Concerning this clonotype itself: A read error is possible here, since a much larger clone lies one base away. The genes are TRBV27 and TRBJ2-1; TRBD2 is a possible D gene (6 bases). The CDR3 runs 13 residues. Germline CDR1 and CDR2: MNHEY and SMNVEV (reference sequence). The CDR3 spells CASSREVYNERFF. CDR3 nucleotides: TGTGCCAGCAGTAGGGAGGTCTACAATGAGCGGTTCTTC.